This T cell receptor beta chain was profiled in a study of T-cell memory formation after mild COVID-19. This clonotype has just a few counts. Its antigen remains unknown. TCR alpha and TCR beta cDNA libraries with sample barcodes and UMIs came from 5'RACE using constant-segment primers. TCRdb re-called the 5' RACE reads with MiXCR, one entry per CDR3 protein. Of about 140,000 distinct CDR3 sequences in the sample, roughly 13% are singletons; the top ten hold about 26%. The CDR3 loop spans 15 amino acids. Germline assignment: CDR1 GTSNPN and CDR2 SVGIG (reference sequence). The V and J ends lost 2 bases and 1 base respectively, with 12 bases between them. Overall study results and limits: Contracting CD4+ clones lay largely in CM and EM, with CD8+ ones residing in EMRA. Cross-reactive memory apparently joined, as some responding clones appeared in pre-infection memory.

Sequencing input: PBMCs or a T cell subset sorted from them (not recorded which). The chain uses TRBV30 and TRBJ1-5, with D unresolved. The sequence was obtained from an adult woman who had mild COVID-19 (a few samples of this study predate the infection). Cell type and time point are not known. DNA for the CDR3: TGTGCCTGGAGTTCCGGGGTAGGGAGCAATCAGCCCCAGCATTTT. Encoded protein: CAWSSGVGSNQPQHF.